The rows below give T cell receptor beta chains drawn from one sample of a study of shared clonotypes between healthy human individuals. Data came from immunoSEQ multiplex PCR; TCRdb stores just in-frame clones and leaves some out. Here the sample spans around 610,000 clones, roughly 96% being singletons. The sequenced material came from naive CD8+ T cells sorted from blood. The receptors stem from a woman in her twenties or thirties in good health. Each CDR3 is given with its conserved first and last residue. The D gene is left open where the match is weak. Size is stated for part of the rows, as once, few or many counts, or as a class when the clone is expanded.

clone_size: .; cdr3_length: 18; d_call: .; j_call: TRBJ2-7; v_call: TRBV21-1; cdr3_nt: TGTGCCAGCAGCTACGCAGGAACGGGAGACTCCCGATCCTACGAGCAGTACTTC; cdr3_aa: CASSYAGTGDSRSYEQYF
clone_size: .; cdr3_length: 14; d_call: TRBD1; j_call: TRBJ2-7; v_call: TRBV11-2; cdr3_nt: TGTGCCAGCAGCTTAGGGACAGGGCTCTACGAGCAGTACTTC; cdr3_aa: CASSLGTGLYEQYF
clone_size: .; cdr3_length: 16; d_call: .; j_call: TRBJ2-5; v_call: TRBV27; cdr3_nt: TGTGCCAGCAGTTCTGGACTAATAGAAGGTGTAGAGACCCAGTACTTC; cdr3_aa: CASSSGLIEGVETQYF
clone_size: .; cdr3_length: 13; d_call: TRBD2; j_call: TRBJ2-2; v_call: TRBV10-3; cdr3_nt: TGTGCCACAAGGAGGGAGGGCACCGGGGAGCTGTTTTTT; cdr3_aa: CATRREGTGELFF
clone_size: .; cdr3_length: 16; d_call: .; j_call: TRBJ2-3; v_call: TRBV28; cdr3_nt: TGTGCCAGCACCCCTCGGAAGGGAGGTAGCACAGATACGCAGTATTTT; cdr3_aa: CASTPRKGGSTDTQYF
clone_size: .; cdr3_length: 16; d_call: .; j_call: TRBJ1-2; v_call: TRBV28; cdr3_nt: TGTGCCAGCAGTTCTCCCCCCCAGGGGCGCGTCTATGGCTACACCTTC; cdr3_aa: CASSSPPQGRVYGYTF
clone_size: .; cdr3_length: 19; d_call: TRBD2; j_call: TRBJ2-3; v_call: TRBV6-1; cdr3_nt: TGTGCCAGCAGTCAAGGACTAGCGGGAGCCGGTCTGGTGGAAGATACGCAGTATTTT; cdr3_aa: CASSQGLAGAGLVEDTQYF
clone_size: .; cdr3_length: 14; d_call: .; j_call: TRBJ2-5; v_call: TRBV30; cdr3_nt: TGTGCCTGGAACAGCGGCGTGAACCAAGAGACCCAGTACTTC; cdr3_aa: CAWNSGVNQETQYF
clone_size: .; cdr3_length: 18; d_call: .; j_call: TRBJ2-1; v_call: TRBV28; cdr3_nt: TGTGCCAGCAGTTTACATTGGTTAGCGTCCCACGGCTACAATGAGCAGTTCTTC; cdr3_aa: CASSLHWLASHGYNEQFF
clone_size: .; cdr3_length: 15; d_call: .; j_call: TRBJ2-4; v_call: TRBV10-1; cdr3_nt: TGCGCCAGCAGTGGGTGGGCGGGAAGGAGGGACATTCAGTACTTC; cdr3_aa: CASSGWAGRRDIQYF
clone_size: .; cdr3_length: 13; d_call: .; j_call: TRBJ2-7; v_call: TRBV30; cdr3_nt: TGTGCCTGGAGCGACCTTCCGATTCGCGAGCAGTACTTC; cdr3_aa: CAWSDLPIREQYF
clone_size: .; cdr3_length: 16; d_call: .; j_call: TRBJ2-3; v_call: TRBV4-1; cdr3_nt: TGCGCCAGCAGCCGAAGAACCGGGACTAGCACAGATACGCAGTATTTT; cdr3_aa: CASSRRTGTSTDTQYF
clone_size: .; cdr3_length: 13; d_call: TRBD1; j_call: TRBJ1-2; v_call: TRBV5-8; cdr3_nt: TGTGCCAGCAGCTTGGGGACAGGGAATGGCTACACCTTC; cdr3_aa: CASSLGTGNGYTF
clone_size: .; cdr3_length: 16; d_call: .; j_call: TRBJ1-2; v_call: TRBV2; cdr3_nt: TGTACCAGCAGTGGGTGGGGACCAGAAGTTAACTATGGCTACACCTTC; cdr3_aa: CTSSGWGPEVNYGYTF
clone_size: .; cdr3_length: 15; d_call: TRBD1; j_call: TRBJ2-1; v_call: TRBV11-2; cdr3_nt: TGTGCCAGCACCCTAGGGACAGGGGGCTACAATGAGCAGTTCTTC; cdr3_aa: CASTLGTGGYNEQFF
clone_size: .; cdr3_length: 16; d_call: .; j_call: TRBJ1-2; v_call: TRBV4-1; cdr3_nt: TGCGCCAGCAGCCAAGATCCCGGGGGGAGCTCCTATGGCTACACCTTC; cdr3_aa: CASSQDPGGSSYGYTF
clone_size: .; cdr3_length: 16; d_call: .; j_call: TRBJ1-3; v_call: TRBV4-2; cdr3_nt: TGTGCCAGCAGCCAAGATGAGAGGGGGTACCTAGGAACCATATATTTT; cdr3_aa: CASSQDERGYLGTIYF
clone_size: .; cdr3_length: 14; d_call: TRBD1; j_call: TRBJ1-2; v_call: TRBV9; cdr3_nt: TGTGCCAGCAGCGTAGAAGGGGGCGCTGGGGGCTACACCTTC; cdr3_aa: CASSVEGGAGGYTF
clone_size: .; cdr3_length: 18; d_call: TRBD1; j_call: TRBJ2-1; v_call: TRBV2; cdr3_nt: TGTGCCAGCCTTAGCCGGGACAGGGGGCAAGGGGGCTTAGGTGAGCAGTTCTTC; cdr3_aa: CASLSRDRGQGGLGEQFF
clone_size: .; cdr3_length: 12; d_call: .; j_call: TRBJ2-3; v_call: TRBV7-9; cdr3_nt: TGTGCCAGCAGCTTCGGGTCAGATACGCAGTATTTT; cdr3_aa: CASSFGSDTQYF
clone_size: .; cdr3_length: 15; d_call: .; j_call: TRBJ1-2; v_call: TRBV28; cdr3_nt: TGTGCCAGCAGTTTCCCCCTGGACGGGGGGTATGGCTACACCTTC; cdr3_aa: CASSFPLDGGYGYTF
clone_size: once; cdr3_length: 19; d_call: TRBD1; j_call: TRBJ2-1; v_call: TRBV7-6; cdr3_nt: TGTGCCAGCAGCTTAGAGGGACAGGGGATCCCAAGCTCCTACAATGAGCAGTTCTTC; cdr3_aa: CASSLEGQGIPSSYNEQFF
clone_size: .; cdr3_length: 16; d_call: TRBD2; j_call: TRBJ2-5; v_call: TRBV10-2; cdr3_nt: TGCGCCAGCAGTGAGTCTGTAGCGGGAGGCCAAGAGACCCAGTACTTC; cdr3_aa: CASSESVAGGQETQYF
clone_size: .; cdr3_length: 15; d_call: TRBD1; j_call: TRBJ1-5; v_call: TRBV16; cdr3_nt: TGTGCCAGCAGCCTAGGGACAGCTCGCGGTCAGCCCCAGCATTTT; cdr3_aa: CASSLGTARGQPQHF
clone_size: once; cdr3_length: 12; d_call: .; j_call: TRBJ2-2; v_call: TRBV15; cdr3_nt: TGTGCCACCAGCAGAGAGACCGGGGAGCTGTTTTTT; cdr3_aa: CATSRETGELFF
clone_size: .; cdr3_length: 14; d_call: .; j_call: TRBJ2-1; v_call: TRBV7-9; cdr3_nt: TGTGCCAGCAGCTTAGCGCTAGGCCGCAATGAGCAGTTCTTC; cdr3_aa: CASSLALGRNEQFF
clone_size: .; cdr3_length: 14; d_call: .; j_call: TRBJ2-7; v_call: TRBV4-1; cdr3_nt: TGCGCCAGCAGCCTATCCGGGGGTCACTACGAGCAGTACTTC; cdr3_aa: CASSLSGGHYEQYF
clone_size: .; cdr3_length: 14; d_call: .; j_call: TRBJ1-1; v_call: TRBV6-5; cdr3_nt: TGTGCCAGCAGACTTTCGACGGGGAACACTGAAGCTTTCTTT; cdr3_aa: CASRLSTGNTEAFF
clone_size: .; cdr3_length: 19; d_call: TRBD2; j_call: TRBJ2-5; v_call: TRBV4-2; cdr3_nt: TGTGCCAGCAGCCAAGATTTTCGACTAGCGGGAGGGGGGCGAGAGACCCAGTACTTC; cdr3_aa: CASSQDFRLAGGGRETQYF
clone_size: .; cdr3_length: 14; d_call: .; j_call: TRBJ2-2; v_call: TRBV15; cdr3_nt: TGTGCCACCCAAGCTGGGTATAACGACGGGGAGCTGTTTTTT; cdr3_aa: CATQAGYNDGELFF
clone_size: .; cdr3_length: 13; d_call: .; j_call: TRBJ2-7; v_call: TRBV19; cdr3_nt: TGTGCCAGTAGTATAGAACCCGGAGGCGAGCAGTACTTC; cdr3_aa: CASSIEPGGEQYF
clone_size: .; cdr3_length: 15; d_call: .; j_call: TRBJ2-7; v_call: TRBV4-1; cdr3_nt: TGCGCCAGCAGCCCCCACGTAACCAGCTCCTACGAGCAGTACTTC; cdr3_aa: CASSPHVTSSYEQYF
clone_size: .; cdr3_length: 13; d_call: TRBD1; j_call: TRBJ1-5; v_call: TRBV14; cdr3_nt: TGTGCCAGCAGCCAAGGGGGACAGGGCCCCCAGCATTTT; cdr3_aa: CASSQGGQGPQHF
clone_size: few; cdr3_length: 13; d_call: .; j_call: TRBJ1-3; v_call: TRBV13; cdr3_nt: TGTGCCAGCCAGTCAGAGTCTGGAAACACCATATATTTT; cdr3_aa: CASQSESGNTIYF
clone_size: .; cdr3_length: 13; d_call: .; j_call: TRBJ1-2; v_call: TRBV19; cdr3_nt: TGTGCCAGTAGTATCGGCCTAGACTCCACGTACACCTTC; cdr3_aa: CASSIGLDSTYTF
clone_size: .; cdr3_length: 13; d_call: TRBD2; j_call: TRBJ2-5; v_call: TRBV7-3; cdr3_nt: TGTGCCAGCAGTCTGATAGCGGGAGAGACCCAGTACTTC; cdr3_aa: CASSLIAGETQYF
clone_size: .; cdr3_length: 12; d_call: .; j_call: TRBJ1-1; v_call: TRBV6-5; cdr3_nt: TGTGCCAGCAGAGGACTAAATTTTGAAGCTTTCTTT; cdr3_aa: CASRGLNFEAFF
clone_size: .; cdr3_length: 15; d_call: TRBD1; j_call: TRBJ2-1; v_call: TRBV29-1; cdr3_nt: TGCAGCGTTGAAGATTGGGCCAGGGGGAACAATGAGCAGTTCTTC; cdr3_aa: CSVEDWARGNNEQFF
clone_size: .; cdr3_length: 16; d_call: .; j_call: TRBJ1-1; v_call: TRBV5-4; cdr3_nt: TGTGCCAGCAGCCCGGGGGCCCCGCGAGTGAACACTGAAGCTTTCTTT; cdr3_aa: CASSPGAPRVNTEAFF